Listed here are 3 T cell receptor beta chains from one sample, sequenced in a study of beta chain features in type 1 diabetes. Reverse transcription of all isolated RNA meant that expressed TCRB transcripts were sequenced. Clones were read by immunoSEQ multiplex PCR, and TCRdb kept only the in-frame ones, dropping some. The repertoire consists of about half a million clones, with approximately 10% occurring once and the leading ten covering about 0.042%. The material sequenced was naive CD4+ T cells from blood. Receptor source: a woman aged 18-29 years in good health.

This chain links TRBV20-1 with TRBJ1-1; D may be TRBD1 (5 bases). Per germline, CDR1 DFQATT and CDR2 SNEGSKA (reference sequence). The V end lost 7 bases, the J end lost 4 bases, and 10 bases lay between the germline ends. The CDR3 is made up of 11 amino acids. Here the CDR3 DNA reads TGCAGTGAGGGCAGGGTCACTGAAGCTTTCTTT. It yields the protein CSEGRVTEAFF.

There are a few counts of this clone. The rearrangement joins TRBV7-3 to TRBJ2-3; D tentatively fits TRBD1 or TRBD2 (5 bases each). V was cut by 5 bases and J by 6 bases, with 12 bases left in between. Germline V lookup: CDR1 SGHTA, CDR2 FQGTGA. The CDR3 has 13 residues. CDR3 protein: CASSRGALDTQYF. The DNA of the CDR3 is TGTGCCAGCAGCCGAGGGGCCTTGGATACGCAGTATTTT.

V is TRBV7-9 and J is TRBJ2-3; possibly TRBD1 for D (5 bases). The V end lost 3 bases, the J end lost 3 bases, and 10 bases lay between the germline ends. This CDR3 is built from 14 residues. In germline, CDR1 is SEHNR, CDR2 FQNEAQ (reference sequence). The CDR3 bases are TGTGCCAGCAGCTTGCTTCAGGGTACAGATACGCAGTATTTT. Protein: CASSLLQGTDTQYF.